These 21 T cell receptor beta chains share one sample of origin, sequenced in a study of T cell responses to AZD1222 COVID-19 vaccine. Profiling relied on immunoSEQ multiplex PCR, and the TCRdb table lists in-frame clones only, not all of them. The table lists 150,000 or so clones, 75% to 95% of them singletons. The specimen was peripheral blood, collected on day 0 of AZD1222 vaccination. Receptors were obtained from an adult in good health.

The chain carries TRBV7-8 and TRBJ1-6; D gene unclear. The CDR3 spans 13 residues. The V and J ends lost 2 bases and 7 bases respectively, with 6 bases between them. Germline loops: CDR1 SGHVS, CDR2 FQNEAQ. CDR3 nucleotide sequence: TGTGCCAGCAGCTTAAAGAGGAATTCACCCCTCCACTTT. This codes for CASSLKRNSPLHF. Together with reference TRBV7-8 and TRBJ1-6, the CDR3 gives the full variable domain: GAGVSQSPRYKVAKRGQDVALRCDPISGHVSLFWYQQALGQGPEFLTYFQNEAQLDKSGLPSDRFFAERPEGSVSTLKIQRTQQEDSAVYLCASSLKRNSPLHFGNGTRLTVT.

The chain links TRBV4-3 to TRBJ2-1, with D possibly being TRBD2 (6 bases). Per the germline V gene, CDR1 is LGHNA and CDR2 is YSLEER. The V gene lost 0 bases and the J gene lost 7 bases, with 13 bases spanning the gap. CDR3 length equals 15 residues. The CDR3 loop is CASSQEARTNNEQFF. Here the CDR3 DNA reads TGCGCCAGCAGCCAAGAAGCCCGGACTAATAATGAGCAGTTCTTC.

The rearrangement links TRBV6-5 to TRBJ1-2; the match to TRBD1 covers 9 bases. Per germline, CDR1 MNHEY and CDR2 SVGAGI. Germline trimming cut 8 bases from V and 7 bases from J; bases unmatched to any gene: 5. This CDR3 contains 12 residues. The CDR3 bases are TGTGCCAGCCGGGACAGGGTAACTGGCTACACCTTC. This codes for CASRDRVTGYTF.

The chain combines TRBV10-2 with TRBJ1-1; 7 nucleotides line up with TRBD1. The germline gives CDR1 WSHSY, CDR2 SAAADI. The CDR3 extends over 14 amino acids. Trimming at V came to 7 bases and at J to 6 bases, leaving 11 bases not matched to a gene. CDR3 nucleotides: TGCGCCAGCACCCTGGGAGGGGGCAAAGCTGAAGCTTTCTTT. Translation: CASTLGGGKAEAFF.

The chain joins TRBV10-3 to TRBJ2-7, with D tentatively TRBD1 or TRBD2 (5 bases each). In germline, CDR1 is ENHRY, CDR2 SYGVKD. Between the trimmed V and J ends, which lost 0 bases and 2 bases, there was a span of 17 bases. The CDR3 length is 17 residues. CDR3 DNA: TGTGCCATCAGTGAGTCGAAAGTACCGGGGACGGCCTACGAGCAGTACTTC. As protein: CAISESKVPGTAYEQYF.

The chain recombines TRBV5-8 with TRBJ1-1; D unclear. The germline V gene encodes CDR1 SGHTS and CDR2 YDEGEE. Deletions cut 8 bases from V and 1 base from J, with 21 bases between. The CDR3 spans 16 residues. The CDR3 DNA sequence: TGTGCCAGTATTCGATTGGCCGTGCAAAGGAACACTGAAGCTTTCTTT. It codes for CASIRLAVQRNTEAFF.

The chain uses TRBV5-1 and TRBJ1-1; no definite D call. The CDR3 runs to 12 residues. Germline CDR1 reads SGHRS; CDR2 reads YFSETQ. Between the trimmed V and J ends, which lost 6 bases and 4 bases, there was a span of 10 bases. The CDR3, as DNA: TGCGCCAGCAAGGCGGGGAGCACTGAAGCTTTCTTT. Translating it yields CASKAGSTEAFF.

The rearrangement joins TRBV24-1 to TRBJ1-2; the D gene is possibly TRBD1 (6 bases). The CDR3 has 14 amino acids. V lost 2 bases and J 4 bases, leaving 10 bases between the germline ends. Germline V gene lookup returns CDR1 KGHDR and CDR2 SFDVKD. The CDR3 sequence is CATSDSDRVYGYTF. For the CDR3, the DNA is TGTGCCACCAGTGATTCGGACAGAGTCTATGGCTACACCTTC.

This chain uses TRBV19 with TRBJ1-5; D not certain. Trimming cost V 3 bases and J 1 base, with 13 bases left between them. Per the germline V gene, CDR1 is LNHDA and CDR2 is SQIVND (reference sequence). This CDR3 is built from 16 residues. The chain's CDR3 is CASSISAGISNQPQHF. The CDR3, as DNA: TGTGCCAGTAGTATCTCAGCTGGAATCAGCAATCAGCCCCAGCATTTT.

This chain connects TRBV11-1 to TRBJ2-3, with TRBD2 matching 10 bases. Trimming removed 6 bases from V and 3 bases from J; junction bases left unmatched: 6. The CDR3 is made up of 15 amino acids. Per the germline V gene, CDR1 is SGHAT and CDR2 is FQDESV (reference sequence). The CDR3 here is CASREEAGGTDTQYF. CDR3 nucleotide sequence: TGTGCCAGCAGGGAAGAAGCGGGGGGGACAGATACGCAGTATTTT.

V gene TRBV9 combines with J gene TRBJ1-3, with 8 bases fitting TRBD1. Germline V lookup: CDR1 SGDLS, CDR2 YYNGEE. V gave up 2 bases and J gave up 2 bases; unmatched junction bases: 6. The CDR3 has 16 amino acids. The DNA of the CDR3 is TGTGCCAGCAGCGTCCTAGGACAGGGCCCTGGAAACACCATATATTTT. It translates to CASSVLGQGPGNTIYF.

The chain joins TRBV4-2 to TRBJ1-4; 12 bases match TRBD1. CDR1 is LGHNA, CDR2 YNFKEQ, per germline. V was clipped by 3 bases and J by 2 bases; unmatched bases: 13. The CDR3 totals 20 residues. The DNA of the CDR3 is TGTGCCAGCAGCCACCTCCCCGGGACAGGGGGCTTGAGGACTAATGAAAAACTGTTTTTT. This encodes CASSHLPGTGGLRTNEKLFF.

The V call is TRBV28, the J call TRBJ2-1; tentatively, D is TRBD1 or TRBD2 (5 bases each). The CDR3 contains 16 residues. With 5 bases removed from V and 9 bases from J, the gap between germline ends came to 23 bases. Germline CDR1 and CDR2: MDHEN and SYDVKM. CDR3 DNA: TGTGCCAGCAGTCCAATCCACGGACGTTTGGGGACTGAGCAGTTCTTC. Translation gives CASSPIHGRLGTEQFF.

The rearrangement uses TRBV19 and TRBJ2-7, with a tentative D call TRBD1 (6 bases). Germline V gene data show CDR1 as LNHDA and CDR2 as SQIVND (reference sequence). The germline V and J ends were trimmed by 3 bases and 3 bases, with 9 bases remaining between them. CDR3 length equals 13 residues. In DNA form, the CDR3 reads TGTGCCAGTAGTATTAGGACAGACTACGAGCAGTACTTC. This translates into CASSIRTDYEQYF.

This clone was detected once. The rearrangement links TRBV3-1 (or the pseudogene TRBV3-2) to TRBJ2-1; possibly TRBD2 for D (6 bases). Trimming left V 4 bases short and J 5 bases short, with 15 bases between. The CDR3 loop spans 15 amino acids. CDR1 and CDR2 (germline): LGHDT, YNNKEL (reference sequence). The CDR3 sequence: CASSPGTPHNNEQFF. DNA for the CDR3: TGTGCCAGCAGCCCTGGGACTCCCCACAACAATGAGCAGTTCTTC.

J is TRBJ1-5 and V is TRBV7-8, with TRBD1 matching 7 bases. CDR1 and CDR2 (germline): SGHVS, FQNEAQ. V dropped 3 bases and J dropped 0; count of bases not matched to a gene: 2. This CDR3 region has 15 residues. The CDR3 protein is CASSLRDSSNQPQHF. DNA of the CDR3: TGTGCCAGCAGCTTGAGGGACAGTAGCAATCAGCCCCAGCATTTT.

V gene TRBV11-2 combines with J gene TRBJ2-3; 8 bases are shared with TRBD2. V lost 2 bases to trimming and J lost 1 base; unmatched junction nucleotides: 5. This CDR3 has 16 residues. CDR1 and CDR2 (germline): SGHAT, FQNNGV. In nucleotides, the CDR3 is TGTGCCAGCAGCTTAATCAGCGGGGGTCGCACAGATACGCAGTATTTT. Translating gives CASSLISGGRTDTQYF.

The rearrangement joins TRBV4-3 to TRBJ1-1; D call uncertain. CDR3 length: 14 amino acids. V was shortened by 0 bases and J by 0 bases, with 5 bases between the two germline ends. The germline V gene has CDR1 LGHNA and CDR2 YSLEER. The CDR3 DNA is TGCGCCAGCAGCCAAGACAGCTTGAACACTGAAGCTTTCTTT. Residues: CASSQDSLNTEAFF.

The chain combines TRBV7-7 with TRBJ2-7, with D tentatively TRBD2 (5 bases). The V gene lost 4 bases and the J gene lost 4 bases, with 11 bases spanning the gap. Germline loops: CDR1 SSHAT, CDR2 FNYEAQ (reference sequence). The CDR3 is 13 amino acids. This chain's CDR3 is CASSSLGGYEQYF. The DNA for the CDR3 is TGTGCCAGCAGCTCCCTGGGCGGGTACGAGCAGTACTTC.

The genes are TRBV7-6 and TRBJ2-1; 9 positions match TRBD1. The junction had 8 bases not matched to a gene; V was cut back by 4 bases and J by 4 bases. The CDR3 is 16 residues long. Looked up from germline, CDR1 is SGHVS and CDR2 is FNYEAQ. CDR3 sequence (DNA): TGTGCCAGCAGCTCCGCGCGGGGGACAGGGTACAATGAGCAGTTCTTC. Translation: CASSSARGTGYNEQFF. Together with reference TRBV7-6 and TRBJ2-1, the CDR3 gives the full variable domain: GAGVSQSPRYKVTKRGQDVALRCDPISGHVSLYWYRQALGQGPEFLTYFNYEAQQDKSGLPNDRFSAERPEGSISTLTIQRTEQRDSAMYRCASSSARGTGYNEQFFGPGTRLTVL.

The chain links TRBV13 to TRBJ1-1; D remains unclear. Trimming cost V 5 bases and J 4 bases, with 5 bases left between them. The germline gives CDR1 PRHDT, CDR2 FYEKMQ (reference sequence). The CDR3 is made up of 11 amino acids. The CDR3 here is CASSLPTEAFF. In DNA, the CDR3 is TGTGCCAGCAGCCTACCCACTGAAGCTTTCTTT.